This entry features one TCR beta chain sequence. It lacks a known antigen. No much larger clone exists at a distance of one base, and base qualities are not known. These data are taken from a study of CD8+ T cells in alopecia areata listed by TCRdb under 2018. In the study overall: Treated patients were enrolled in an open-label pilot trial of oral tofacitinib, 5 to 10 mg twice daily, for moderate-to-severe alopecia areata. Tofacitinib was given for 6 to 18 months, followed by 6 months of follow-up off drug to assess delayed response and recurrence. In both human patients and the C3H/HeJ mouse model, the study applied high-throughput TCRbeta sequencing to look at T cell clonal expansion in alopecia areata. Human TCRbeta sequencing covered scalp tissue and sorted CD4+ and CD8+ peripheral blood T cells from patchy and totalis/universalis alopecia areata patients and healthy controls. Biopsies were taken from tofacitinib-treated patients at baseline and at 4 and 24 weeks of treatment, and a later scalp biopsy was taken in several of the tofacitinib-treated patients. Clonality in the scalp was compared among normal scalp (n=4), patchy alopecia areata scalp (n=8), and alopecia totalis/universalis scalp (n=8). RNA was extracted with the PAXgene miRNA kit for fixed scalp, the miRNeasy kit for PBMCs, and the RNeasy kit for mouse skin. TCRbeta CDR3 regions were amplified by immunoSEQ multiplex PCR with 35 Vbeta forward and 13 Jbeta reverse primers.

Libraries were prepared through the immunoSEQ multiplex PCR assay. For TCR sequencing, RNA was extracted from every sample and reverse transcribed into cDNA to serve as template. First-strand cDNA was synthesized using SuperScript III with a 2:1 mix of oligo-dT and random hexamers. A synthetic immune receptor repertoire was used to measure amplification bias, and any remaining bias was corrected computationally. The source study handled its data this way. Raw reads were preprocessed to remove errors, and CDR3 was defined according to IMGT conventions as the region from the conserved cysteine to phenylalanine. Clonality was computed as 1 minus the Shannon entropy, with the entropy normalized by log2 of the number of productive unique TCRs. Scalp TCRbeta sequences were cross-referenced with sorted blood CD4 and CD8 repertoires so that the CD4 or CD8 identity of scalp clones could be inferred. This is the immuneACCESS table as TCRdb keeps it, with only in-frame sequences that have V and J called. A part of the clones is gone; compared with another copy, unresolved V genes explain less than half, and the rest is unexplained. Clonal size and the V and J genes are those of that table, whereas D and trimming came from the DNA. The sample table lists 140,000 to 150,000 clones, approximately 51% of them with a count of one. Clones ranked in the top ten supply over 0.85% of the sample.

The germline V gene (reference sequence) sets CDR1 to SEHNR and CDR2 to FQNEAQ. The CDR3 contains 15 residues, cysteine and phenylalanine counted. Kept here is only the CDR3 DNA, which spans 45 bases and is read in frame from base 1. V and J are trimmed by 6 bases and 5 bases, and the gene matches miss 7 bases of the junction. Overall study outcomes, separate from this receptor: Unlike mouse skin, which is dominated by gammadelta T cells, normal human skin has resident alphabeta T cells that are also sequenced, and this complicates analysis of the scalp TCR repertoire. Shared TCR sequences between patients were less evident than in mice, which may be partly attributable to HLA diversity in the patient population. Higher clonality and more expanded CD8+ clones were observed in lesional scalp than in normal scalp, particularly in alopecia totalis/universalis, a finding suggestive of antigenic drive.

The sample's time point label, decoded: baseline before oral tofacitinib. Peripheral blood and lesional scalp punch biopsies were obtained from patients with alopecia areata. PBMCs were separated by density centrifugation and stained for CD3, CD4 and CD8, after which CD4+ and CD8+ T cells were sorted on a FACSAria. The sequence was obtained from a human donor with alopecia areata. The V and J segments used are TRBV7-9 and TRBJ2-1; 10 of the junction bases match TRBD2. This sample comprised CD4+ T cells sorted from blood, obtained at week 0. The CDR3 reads CASSLTSGLNNEQFF. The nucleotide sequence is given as TGTGCCAGCAGTTTGACTAGCGGGCTGAACAATGAGCAGTTCTTC. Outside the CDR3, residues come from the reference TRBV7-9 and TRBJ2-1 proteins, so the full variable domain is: DTGVSQNPRHKITKRGQNVTFRCDPISEHNRLYWYRQTLGQGPEFLTYFQNEAQLEKSRLLSDRFSAERPKGSFSTLEIQRTEQGDSAMYLCASSLTSGLNNEQFFGPGTRLTVL.